These 3 T cell receptor beta chains originate from one sample sequenced in a study of blood T cells in healthy people across ages. Through a sample-barcoded 5' primer and a J-beta primer mix, a second PCR was run for about 6 to 11 cycles. Each CDR3 protein gets one entry after TCRdb re-called the 5' RACE reads with MiXCR. The sample holds nearly 1 million distinct CDR3 sequences, about 53% seen once. Sequenced: blood. These receptors came from a woman in her sixties or seventies in good health.

V and J are TRBV5-1 and TRBJ1-3; the D is unclear. The CDR3 has 15 amino acids. Trimming took off 1 base at V and 0 bases at J, with 8 bases between the two ends. Germline V gives CDR1 SGHRS, CDR2 YFSETQ. The CDR3 sequence is CASSLSLSSGNTIYF. CDR3 DNA: TGCGCCAGCAGCTTGAGTCTATCCTCTGGAAACACCATATATTTT. The complete variable domain, with remaining parts taken from reference TRBV5-1 and TRBJ1-3, reads KAGVTQTPRYLIKTRGQQVTLSCSPISGHRSVSWYQQTPGQGLQFLFEYFSETQRNKGNFPGRFSGRQFSNSRSEMNVSTLELGDSALYLCASSLSLSSGNTIYFGEGSWLTVV.

In this sample, this clonotype turned up once. A much larger clone differs from this one at a single base, so this may be a read error. CDR3 residues: CGVGRGEETQYF. CDR3 bases: TGCGGCGTGGGGCGGGGAGAAGAGACCCAGTACTTC. The chain combines TRBV29-1 with TRBJ2-5, with a weak D call TRBD2 (6 bases). Germline V gene data show CDR1 as SQVTM and CDR2 as ANQGSEA. CDR3 length: 12 residues. Using reference TRBV29-1 and TRBJ2-5 for the parts outside the CDR3, the full variable domain is SAVISQKPSRDICQRGTSLTIQCQVDSQVTMMFWYRQQPGQSLTLIATANQGSEATYESGFVIDKFPISRPNLTFSTLTVSNMSPEDSSIYLCGVGRGEETQYFGPGTRLLVL.

The chain joins TRBV25-1 to TRBJ2-4; 8 nucleotides line up with TRBD1. The end of the DNA fits TRBJ2-7 better, so the J call may be wrong. CDR3 size: 17 residues. Germline V gene lookup returns CDR1 MGHDK and CDR2 SYGVNS. CDR3 sequence: CASSERSAGTGPYEQYF. CDR3 nucleotides: TGTGCCAGCAGTGAAAGATCGGCCGGGACAGGACCCTACGAGCAGTACTTC.